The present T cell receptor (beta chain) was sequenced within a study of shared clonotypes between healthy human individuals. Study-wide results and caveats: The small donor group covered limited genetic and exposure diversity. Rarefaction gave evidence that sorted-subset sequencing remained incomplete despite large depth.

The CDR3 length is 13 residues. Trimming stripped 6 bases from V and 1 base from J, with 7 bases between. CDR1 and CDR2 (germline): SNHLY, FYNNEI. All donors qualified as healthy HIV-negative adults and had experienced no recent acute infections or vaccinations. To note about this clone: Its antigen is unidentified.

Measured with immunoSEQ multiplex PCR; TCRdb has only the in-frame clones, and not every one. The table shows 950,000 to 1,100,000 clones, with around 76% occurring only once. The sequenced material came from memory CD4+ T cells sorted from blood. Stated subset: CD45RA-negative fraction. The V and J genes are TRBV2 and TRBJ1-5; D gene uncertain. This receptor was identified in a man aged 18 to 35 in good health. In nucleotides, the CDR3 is TGTGCCAGCAGCGCGGACAGCAATCAGCCCCAGCATTTT. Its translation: CASSADSNQPQHF.